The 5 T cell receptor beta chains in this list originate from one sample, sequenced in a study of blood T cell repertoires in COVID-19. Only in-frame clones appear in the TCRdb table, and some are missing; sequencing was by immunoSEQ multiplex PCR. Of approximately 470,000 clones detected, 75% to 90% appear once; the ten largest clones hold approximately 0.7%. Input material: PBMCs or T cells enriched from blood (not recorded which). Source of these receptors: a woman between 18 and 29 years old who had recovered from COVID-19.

The CDR3 DNA is TGTGCCAGCAGCTTGGGGGCGGATGGCTACACCTTC. This encodes CASSLGADGYTF. This chain connects TRBV7-9 to TRBJ1-2; D is perhaps TRBD1 (6 bases). CDR3 length: 12 residues. The germline gives CDR1 SEHNR, CDR2 FQNEAQ (reference sequence). Trimming removed 3 bases from V and 6 bases from J, with 8 bases in between.

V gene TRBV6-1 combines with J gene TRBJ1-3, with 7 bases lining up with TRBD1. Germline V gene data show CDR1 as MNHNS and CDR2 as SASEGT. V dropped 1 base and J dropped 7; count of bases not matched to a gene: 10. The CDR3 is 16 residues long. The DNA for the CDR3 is TGTGCCAGCAGTGAAGGACAGGGTGGCCTCAAGAACACCATATATTTT. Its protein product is CASSEGQGGLKNTIYF.

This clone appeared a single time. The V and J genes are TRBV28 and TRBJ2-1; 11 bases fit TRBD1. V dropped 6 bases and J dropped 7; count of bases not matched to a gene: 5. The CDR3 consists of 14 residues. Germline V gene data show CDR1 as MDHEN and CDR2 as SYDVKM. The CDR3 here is CASRDRGLGNEQFF. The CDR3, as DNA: TGTGCCAGCAGGGACAGGGGGCTTGGAAATGAGCAGTTCTTC.

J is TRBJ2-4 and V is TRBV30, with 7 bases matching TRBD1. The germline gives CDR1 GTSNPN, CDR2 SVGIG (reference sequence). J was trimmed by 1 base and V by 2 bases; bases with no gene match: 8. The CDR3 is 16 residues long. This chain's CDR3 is CAWSPGDRGAKNIQYF. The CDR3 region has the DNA TGTGCCTGGAGTCCCGGGGACAGAGGGGCCAAAAACATTCAGTACTTC.

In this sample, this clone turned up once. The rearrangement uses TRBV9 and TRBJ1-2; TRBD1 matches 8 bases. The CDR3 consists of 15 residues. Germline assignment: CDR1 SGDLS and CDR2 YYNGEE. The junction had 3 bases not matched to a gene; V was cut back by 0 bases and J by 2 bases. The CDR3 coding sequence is TGTGCCAGCAGCGTAGTGGACAGGGAGAACTATGGCTACACCTTC. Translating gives CASSVVDRENYGYTF.